The rows below give T cell receptor beta chains drawn from one sample of a study of blood T cell repertoires in COVID-19. Generated by immunoSEQ multiplex PCR, the TCRdb table keeps only in-frame clones and is missing some. The table has some 200,000 clones, 87% seen once. Sequencing used peripheral blood. The source is a woman between 18 and 29 years old who had recovered from COVID-19. The CDR3 runs from the conserved cysteine through the conserved F or W. A D gene is named only where the DNA matches it firmly. Part of the rows lack a size; the others show once, few, many or a class for expanded clones.

>-|TRBV6-6|-|TRBJ1-2
TGTGCCAGCAGTCCGGGGGAGGGGGGCCCTGTAGACCTTGGCTACACCTTC
CASSPGEGGPVDLGYTF
>-|TRBV29-1|-|TRBJ1-2
TGCAGCGCCCCACAGGTGAAAGGCGGCTACACCTTC
CSAPQVKGGYTF
>-|TRBV3-1/TRBV3-2|-|TRBJ1-6
TGTGCCAGCAGCCACGGGGGGTCACCCCTCCACTTT
CASSHGGSPLHF
>TRBD1|TRBV5-4|-|TRBJ2-1
TGTGCCAGCAGCATGGGACAGGGACACAATGAGCAGTTCTTC
CASSMGQGHNEQFF
>TRBD2|TRBV30|-|TRBJ2-1
TGTGCCTGGTCGGTGGGGACTAATTTGAATGAGCAGTTCTTC
CAWSVGTNLNEQFF
>TRBD1|TRBV19|-|TRBJ1-1
TGTGCCAGTAGTACCCGACAGGGGGGGGCTGAAGCTTTCTTT
CASSTRQGGAEAFF
>-|TRBV27|-|TRBJ1-4
TGTGCCAGCAGTTTCCGGGGGGGCGGAAATGAAAAACTGTTTTTT
CASSFRGGGNEKLFF
>TRBD1|TRBV19|-|TRBJ1-5
TGTGCCAGTAGTAAAACAGGGGGCTCCGAGAGCAATCAGCCCCAGCATTTT
CASSKTGGSESNQPQHF
>-|TRBV30|-|TRBJ1-5
TGTGCCTGGAGTAAGGGAACAGGGAACAATCAGCCCCAGCATTTT
CAWSKGTGNNQPQHF
>TRBD1|TRBV4-3|-|TRBJ2-3
TGCGCCAGCAGCCAAGATCGGGGACAGGGGGCAGATACGCAGTATTTT
CASSQDRGQGADTQYF
>TRBD2|TRBV7-2|-|TRBJ2-7
TGTGCCAGCAGCCCTTCGACTAGCGGGAGCTCCTACGAGCAGTACTTC
CASSPSTSGSSYEQYF
>-|TRBV6-8|-|TRBJ1-2
TGTGCCAGCAGCCGGGTGTTCGGCTATGGCTACACCTTC
CASSRVFGYGYTF
>TRBD1|TRBV28|few|TRBJ1-6
TGTGCCAGCAGGCTACCCCTCGACAGGGGGCCCAGTTCACCCCTCCACTTT
CASRLPLDRGPSSPLHF
>-|TRBV6-6|-|TRBJ1-6
TGTGCCAGCAGTACCCTCCTCAGAGGGAATTCACCCCTCCACTTT
CASSTLLRGNSPLHF
>TRBD2|TRBV30|few|TRBJ2-1
TGTGCCTGGAGCCCTCATACGCTAGCGGACCCCTACAATGAGCAGTTCTTC
CAWSPHTLADPYNEQFF
>-|TRBV12-5|-|TRBJ1-3
TGTGCTAGTGGAACGGGGATGGGTGGAAACACCATATATTTT
CASGTGMGGNTIYF
>-|TRBV11-2|once|TRBJ1-2
TGTGCCAGCAGCCCCCGTTCACAGGGATATGGCTACACCTTC
CASSPRSQGYGYTF
>TRBD1|TRBV15|-|TRBJ1-2
TGTGCCACCAGCAGGGGACAGGTGTACACCTTC
CATSRGQVYTF
>TRBD1|TRBV6-5|-|TRBJ2-7
TGTGCCAGCAGTCATACCGGGACAGGCTACGAGCAGTACTTC
CASSHTGTGYEQYF
>-|TRBV30|-|TRBJ2-1
TGTGCCTGGAGTGTAATAGCGGCCTCCTACAATGAGCAGTTCTTC
CAWSVIAASYNEQFF
>TRBD1|TRBV7-2|-|TRBJ2-7
TGTGCCAGCAGCTACCGGGACAGCCCAACCTACGAGCAGTACTTC
CASSYRDSPTYEQYF
>-|TRBV24-1|-|TRBJ2-1
TGTGCCACCAGTGATTCCAGGGCTCGGGAGCAGTTCTTC
CATSDSRAREQFF
>TRBD2|TRBV19|-|TRBJ2-5
TGTGCCAGTAGTATGTTTGGGACTAGCGGGAGAGAGACCCAGTACTTC
CASSMFGTSGRETQYF
>-|TRBV19|-|TRBJ2-7
TGTGCCAGTAGTACAGATAGGGGCTTGAACGAGCAGTACTTC
CASSTDRGLNEQYF
>-|TRBV7-3|-|TRBJ1-3
TGTGCCAGCAGCTTAATGGGAGGGGCCGGAAACACCATATATTTT
CASSLMGGAGNTIYF
>-|TRBV19|-|TRBJ2-7
TGTGCCAGTAGTAGCAACAGAGGGCTCGAGCAGTACTTC
CASSSNRGLEQYF
>TRBD1|TRBV7-8|-|TRBJ2-2
TGTGCCAGCAGCCAGAGGACAGGGAACACCGGGGAGCTGTTTTTT
CASSQRTGNTGELFF
>TRBD1|TRBV19|-|TRBJ1-1
TGTGCCAGTAGGATGACAGGGAGGACTGAAGCTTTCTTT
CASRMTGRTEAFF
>-|TRBV6-2/TRBV6-3|-|TRBJ1-1
TGTGCCAGCACCCCGGGGAGGGTGAACACTGAAGCTTTCTTT
CASTPGRVNTEAFF
>TRBD2|TRBV10-1|-|TRBJ2-7
TGCGCCAGCTTAGCAACGGGAGGGGCCCACGAGCAGTACTTC
CASLATGGAHEQYF
>TRBD1|TRBV6-1|-|TRBJ1-2
TGTGCCAGCAGCCACGACAGGGGTAGAGTAAGCTACACCTTC
CASSHDRGRVSYTF